The present T cell receptor (beta chain) was sequenced within a study of TIL therapy for anti-PD-1-resistant metastatic lung cancer. Study background: Most patients had lung adenocarcinoma. Study-wide results and limits: Patients were highly selected, enriched for treatment-naive, never-smoker and oncogene-addicted cases.

Note on this clone: Antigen unknown.

The immunoSEQ assay was v3. Libraries were sequenced to 2 million or so read pairs (survey) or about 5-6 million (deep). Repertoires were generated with immunoSEQ multiplex PCR, while TCRdb's copy carries only in-frame clones and drops some. The table records approximately 50,000 clones, around 80% of them present only once. The time point is: pre-treatment sample, taken before nivolumab and TIL therapy. This specimen consisted of blood, obtained at baseline. This receptor was identified in a man in his 70s with non-small cell lung cancer.

The CDR3 loop is CASSELVTGNKRKLFF. The DNA for the CDR3 is TGTGCCAGCAGTGAATTAGTAACAGGGAATAAGAGAAAACTGTTTTTT. The rearrangement uses TRBV6-1 and TRBJ1-4; possibly TRBD1 for D (6 bases). This CDR3 has 16 amino acids. CDR1 and CDR2 (germline): MNHNS, SASEGT. The V end was cut by 2 bases, the J end by 10 bases, with 20 bases between.